Reported below is one TCR beta chain. The sample belongs to a study of CD8+CD57+ T cells in acquired aplastic anemia. Study overall: Mean DNA quantity obtained from sorted CD4+ and CD8+ cells was about 3 ug.

The template used for profiling TCR beta VDJ and CDR3 was genomic DNA. Each CDR3 protein gets one entry after TCRdb re-called the reads with MiXCR. The data contain a few hundred thousand distinct CDR3 sequences, around 63% of them singletons. The sequence derives from a human donor in good health. The sample was sorted CD4+, CD8+, or CD8+CD57+ T cells (not recorded which) from PBMCs.

CDR3 bases: TGTGCCAGCAGCCTTGGATGGCAGGGGAATAGCAATCAGCCCCAGTATTTT. Translation: CASSLGWQGNSNQPQYF. This sequence joins TRBV27 and TRBJ1-5; D perhaps matches TRBD1 (6 bases). The J call may be mistaken, given a closer DNA end match to TRBJ2-3. Germline assignment: CDR1 MNHEY and CDR2 SMNVEV (reference sequence). This CDR3 has 17 amino acids.